The 22 T cell receptor beta chains listed next were all sequenced from one sample in a study of blood T cell repertoires in COVID-19 (dated by TCRdb to 2018 to 2020). Libraries were made using the immunoSEQ multiplex PCR assay. TCRdb holds this immuneACCESS table with in-frame rearrangements only. Some clones are missing; in checked studies, unresolved V genes explain under half, and the rest has no known cause. For this sample there are 150,000 to 200,000 clones; more than 60% appear just once. The ten largest clones add up to approximately 12% of the sample. The sequenced sample was peripheral blood. The receptor source for this set is a man aged 45 to 65 who had recovered from COVID-19.

The CDR3 nucleotides read TGTGCCATCAGTGAGTCCCGGACAGTGACATACGAGCAGTACTTC. Protein sequence: CAISESRTVTYEQYF. The V call is TRBV10-3, the J call TRBJ2-7; D is perhaps TRBD1 (6 bases). The CDR3 spans 15 residues. Germline loops: CDR1 ENHRY, CDR2 SYGVKD. V lost 0 bases and J lost 4, with 13 bases in between.

This clone was found once. The chain couples TRBV30 to TRBJ1-1, with a weak D call TRBD1 (6 bases). Between the trimmed V and J ends, which lost 3 bases and 4 bases, there was a span of 18 bases. Germline lookup yields CDR1 GTSNPN and CDR2 SVGIG (reference sequence). This CDR3 contains 15 residues. This chain's CDR3 is CAWSRGHRGGTEAFF. The CDR3 bases are TGTGCCTGGAGCCGGGGACATAGGGGGGGCACTGAAGCTTTCTTT. Full variable domain (outside the CDR3, taken from reference TRBV30 and TRBJ1-1): SQTIHQWPATLVQPVGSPLSLECTVEGTSNPNLYWYRQAAGRGLQLLFYSVGIGQISSEVPQNLSASRPQDRQFILSSKKLLLSDSGFYLCAWSRGHRGGTEAFFGQGTRLTVV.

V usage is TRBV11-2 and J usage is TRBJ1-4; D gene unclear. This CDR3 region has 14 residues. Germline V lookup: CDR1 SGHAT, CDR2 FQNNGV. Trimming cost V 5 bases and J 4 bases, with 11 bases left between them. This CDR3 reads CASSGQVVNEKLFF. The CDR3 DNA sequence: TGTGCCAGCAGCGGGCAGGTGGTTAATGAAAAACTGTTTTTT.

The rearrangement links TRBV4-3 to TRBJ2-7; TRBD2 agrees at 10 bases. The V and J ends lost 0 bases and 3 bases, in that order; junction bases with no gene match: 5. Germline V gives CDR1 LGHNA, CDR2 YSLEER. CDR3 length: 16 residues. The DNA of the CDR3 is TGCGCCAGCAGCCAAGATTTTGCTAGCGGGAGCTACGAGCAGTACTTC. It encodes CASSQDFASGSYEQYF.

The V call is TRBV4-2, the J call TRBJ2-4; no firm D call. Germline CDR1 LGHNA, CDR2 YNFKEQ. With 0 bases removed from V and 3 bases from J, the gap between germline ends came to 9 bases. The CDR3 length is 15 residues. CDR3 DNA sequence: TGTGCCAGCAGCCAAGACTTGGGCTTCAAAAACATTCAGTACTTC. Its translation: CASSQDLGFKNIQYF.

This clone was seen only a few times. The V gene is TRBV18, the J gene TRBJ2-1, with TRBD1 matching over 7 bases. CDR3 length: 16 amino acids. Germline V gene sequence: CDR1 KGHSH, CDR2 LQKENI. J was trimmed by 5 bases and V by 0 bases; bases with no gene match: 7. CDR3: CASSPPVQGKDNEQFF. Here the CDR3 DNA reads TGTGCCAGCTCACCACCGGTACAGGGGAAAGACAATGAGCAGTTCTTC.

This sequence joins TRBV14 and TRBJ2-7; 8 bases agree with TRBD1. Per the germline V gene, CDR1 is SGHDN and CDR2 is FVKESK. V dropped 1 base and J dropped 1; count of bases not matched to a gene: 9. The CDR3 loop spans 17 amino acids. CDR3 coding DNA: TGTGCCAGCAGCCAAGTCCCTGCGGGGACAGGTTCCTACGAGCAGTACTTC. It codes for CASSQVPAGTGSYEQYF.

This rearrangement joins TRBV5-4 to TRBJ2-7; tentatively, D is TRBD1 (6 bases). Germline V lookup: CDR1 SGHNT, CDR2 YYREEE (reference sequence). V was cut by 4 bases and J by 5 bases, with 19 bases left in between. The CDR3 runs to 15 residues. The CDR3 spells CASSPQGLQGDEQYF. As DNA, the CDR3 is TGTGCCAGCAGCCCGCAAGGATTACAGGGCGACGAGCAGTACTTC. The full variable domain, with the rest looked up from reference TRBV5-4 and TRBJ2-7, is ETGVTQSPTHLIKTRGQQVTLRCSSQSGHNTVSWYQQALGQGPQFIFQYYREEENGRGNFPPRFSGLQFPNYSSELNVNALELDDSALYLCASSPQGLQGDEQYFGPGTRLTVT.

The gene calls are TRBV19 and TRBJ2-1; 8 nucleotides agree with TRBD2. This CDR3 has 11 residues. The J segment lost 16 bases and the V segment lost 7 bases, leaving 9 bases of the junction unmatched. Germline CDR1 reads LNHDA; CDR2 reads SQIVND (reference sequence). CDR3 in DNA: TGTGCCAGTACCGGGGGACTAGATCAATTCTTC. Protein product: CASTGGLDQFF.

V and J are TRBV24-1 and TRBJ2-5; 7 bases match TRBD1. The germline CDR1 and CDR2 sequences are KGHDR and SFDVKD. The CDR3 spans 16 residues. The ends lost 4 bases at V and 1 base at J; junction bases unmatched: 8. CDR3 loop: CATSDDRVGFQETQYF. CDR3 nucleotides: TGTGCCACCAGTGACGACAGGGTGGGGTTCCAAGAGACCCAGTACTTC.

This clone was seen once. The chain uses TRBV7-2 and TRBJ2-1, with 10 nucleotides matching TRBD2. Germline V lookup: CDR1 SGHTA, CDR2 FQGNSA. J gave up 8 bases and V 3 bases, and 4 bases lay outside the gene matches. CDR3 size: 14 residues. CDR3 sequence reads: CASSFFLAGDEQFF. The CDR3 nucleotides read TGTGCCAGCAGCTTTTTCCTAGCGGGGGATGAGCAGTTCTTC.

The rearrangement uses TRBV4-3 and TRBJ2-7, with 13 bases lining up with TRBD2. The CDR3 is 17 residues long. The germline gives CDR1 LGHNA, CDR2 YSLEER. With 0 bases clipped from V and 3 bases from J, the junction kept 5 bases outside the gene matches. The CDR3, as DNA: TGCGCCAGCAGCCAAGATCGACTAGCGGGAGGTATCTACGAGCAGTACTTC. Translation: CASSQDRLAGGIYEQYF.

The CDR3 sequence: CASTGRGRQPQHF. DNA of the CDR3: TGTGCCAGCACCGGGAGGGGGCGTCAGCCCCAGCATTTT. This chain joins TRBV28 and TRBJ1-5; 7 bases match TRBD1. V shed 7 bases, J shed 6 bases, and the junction held 6 bases outside the gene matches. The CDR3 totals 13 residues. CDR1 is MDHEN and CDR2 is SYDVKM in the germline V gene.

The chain recombines TRBV6-2 or TRBV6-3 with TRBJ2-6; D not certain. V shed 4 bases and J shed 1 base, with 2 bases lying between them. This CDR3 has 13 residues. The V gene's germline CDR1 is MNHEY and CDR2 SVGEGT. The CDR3 DNA sequence: TGTGCCAGCAGTTCTTCTGGGGCCAACGTCCTGACTTTC. This codes for CASSSSGANVLTF.

As regards this clone: A read error may produce the germline difference seen at one junction end. The chain recombines TRBV24-1 with TRBJ1-1, with 7 positions matching TRBD1. The CDR3 sequence is 14 residues long. Per germline, CDR1 KGHDR and CDR2 SFDVKD. The CDR3 DNA follows: TGTGCCACCAGTGAGGCGGACAGGAACGCTGAAGCTTTCTTT. Its translation: CATSEADRNAEAFF.

The CDR3 nucleotides read TGTGCCAGCAGCCCCGGGACTAGCGGGAGAAACGAGGAGCAGTACTTC. Translation: CASSPGTSGRNEEQYF. The V gene is TRBV9, the J gene TRBJ2-7; 14 nucleotides align to TRBD2. Losses at the gene ends were 4 bases for V and 7 bases for J; bases not matched to a gene: 10. CDR3 length equals 16 residues. CDR1 SGDLS and CDR2 YYNGEE come from the germline V gene. The entire variable domain, with the rest obtained from reference TRBV9 and TRBJ2-7, is as follows: DSGVTQTPKHLITATGQRVTLRCSPRSGDLSVYWYQQSLDQGLQFLIQYYNGEERAKGNILERFSAQQFPDLHSELNLSSLELGDSALYFCASSPGTSGRNEEQYFGPGTRLTVT.

The rearrangement joins TRBV28 to TRBJ1-1, with 7 bases aligning to TRBD1. The V gene end was trimmed by 4 bases and the J gene end by 1 base; junction bases not matched to a gene: 9. Germline CDR1 MDHEN, CDR2 SYDVKM. This CDR3 is 16 amino acids long. CDR3 DNA: TGTGCCAGCAGTTCACTTCAGGGGGAGGAGAACACTGAAGCTTTCTTT. This translates into CASSSLQGEENTEAFF.

The V and J genes are TRBV10-2 and TRBJ1-5; TRBD1 might be the D (5 bases). V was pared by 5 bases and J by 6 bases, with 8 bases between. This CDR3 comprises 12 residues. Germline-derived CDR1 and CDR2 are WSHSY and SAAADI. CDR3 protein: CASSHQGQPQHF. The CDR3 region has the DNA TGCGCCAGCAGTCATCAGGGTCAGCCCCAGCATTTT.

The chain uses TRBV4-3 and TRBJ2-3, with TRBD2 identical over 11 bases. J lost 2 bases, V lost 0 bases, and 4 bases had no gene match. The germline gives CDR1 LGHNA, CDR2 YSLEER. The CDR3 is 17 amino acids. CDR3 sequence reads: CASSQDSSGRSTDTQYF. CDR3 bases: TGCGCCAGCAGCCAAGATTCTAGCGGGAGGTCCACAGATACGCAGTATTTT.

This chain uses TRBV6-1 with TRBJ1-1; 7 bases map to TRBD1. Germline trimming cut 2 bases from V and 3 bases from J; bases unmatched to any gene: 6. Germline V lookup: CDR1 MNHNS, CDR2 SASEGT. This CDR3 is 15 amino acids long. The DNA for the CDR3 is TGTGCCAGCAGTGAAATCGACAGGGAGGACACTGAAGCTTTCTTT. Residues: CASSEIDREDTEAFF.

This sequence joins TRBV2 and TRBJ1-4; 10 nucleotides line up with TRBD1. The CDR3 extends over 14 amino acids. J gave up 6 bases and V 5 bases, and 3 bases lay outside the gene matches. The germline V gene encodes CDR1 SNHLY and CDR2 FYNNEI. The CDR3 DNA reads TGTGCCAGCAGTTCCGGGACAGGGGATGAAAAACTGTTTTTT. Protein: CASSSGTGDEKLFF.

The genes are TRBV10-3 and TRBJ2-2, with TRBD1 matching 9 bases. The V and J ends lost 7 bases and 0 bases, in that order; junction bases with no gene match: 15. The CDR3 is made up of 19 amino acids. Germline V lookup: CDR1 ENHRY, CDR2 SYGVKD. In DNA, the CDR3 is TGTGCCATCAATGACAGGGGGAGTAACGGGGCCGCGAACACCGGGGAGCTGTTTTTT. Protein: CAINDRGSNGAANTGELFF.